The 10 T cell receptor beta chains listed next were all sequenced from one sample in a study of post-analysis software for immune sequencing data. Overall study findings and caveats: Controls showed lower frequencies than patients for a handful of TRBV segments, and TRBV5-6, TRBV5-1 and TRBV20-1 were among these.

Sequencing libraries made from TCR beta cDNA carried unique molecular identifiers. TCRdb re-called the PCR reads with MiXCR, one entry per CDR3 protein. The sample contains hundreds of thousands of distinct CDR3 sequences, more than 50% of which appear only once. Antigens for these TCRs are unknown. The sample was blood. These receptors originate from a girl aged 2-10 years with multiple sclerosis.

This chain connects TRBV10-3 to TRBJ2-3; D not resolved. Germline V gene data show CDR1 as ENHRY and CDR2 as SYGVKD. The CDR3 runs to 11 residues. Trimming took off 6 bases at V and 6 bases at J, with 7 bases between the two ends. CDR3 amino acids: CAIRFSDTQYF. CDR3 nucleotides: TGTGCCATCAGATTCTCCGATACGCAGTATTTT.

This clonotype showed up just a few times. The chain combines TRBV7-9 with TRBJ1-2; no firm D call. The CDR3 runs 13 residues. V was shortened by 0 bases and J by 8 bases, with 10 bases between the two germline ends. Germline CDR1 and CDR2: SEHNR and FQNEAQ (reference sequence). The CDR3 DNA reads TGTGCCAGCAGCTTAGCGCAGTCCGACGGCTACACCTTC. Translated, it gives CASSLAQSDGYTF. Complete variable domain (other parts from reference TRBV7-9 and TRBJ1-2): DTGVSQNPRHKITKRGQNVTFRCDPISEHNRLYWYRQTLGQGPEFLTYFQNEAQLEKSRLLSDRFSAERPKGSFSTLEIQRTEQGDSAMYLCASSLAQSDGYTFGSGTRLTVV.

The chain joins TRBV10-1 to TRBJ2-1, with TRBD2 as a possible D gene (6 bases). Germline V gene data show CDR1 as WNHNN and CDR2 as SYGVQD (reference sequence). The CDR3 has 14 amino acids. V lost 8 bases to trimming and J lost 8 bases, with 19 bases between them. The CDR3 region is CASQSGLPGHEQFF. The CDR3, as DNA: TGCGCCAGCCAATCGGGACTCCCAGGCCATGAGCAGTTCTTC.

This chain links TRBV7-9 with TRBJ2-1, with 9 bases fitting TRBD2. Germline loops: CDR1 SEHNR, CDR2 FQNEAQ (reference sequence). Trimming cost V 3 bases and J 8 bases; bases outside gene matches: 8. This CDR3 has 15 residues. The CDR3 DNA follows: TGTGCCAGCAGCTTCCTAGCGGGAATCGTCTATGAGCAGTTCTTC. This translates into CASSFLAGIVYEQFF.

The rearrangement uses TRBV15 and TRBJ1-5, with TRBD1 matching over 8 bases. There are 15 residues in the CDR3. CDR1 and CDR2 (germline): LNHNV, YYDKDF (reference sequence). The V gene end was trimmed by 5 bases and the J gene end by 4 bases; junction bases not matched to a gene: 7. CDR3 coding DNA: TGTGCCACCAGCGGACCAAGACAGGGGAATCAGCCCCAGCATTTT. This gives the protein CATSGPRQGNQPQHF.

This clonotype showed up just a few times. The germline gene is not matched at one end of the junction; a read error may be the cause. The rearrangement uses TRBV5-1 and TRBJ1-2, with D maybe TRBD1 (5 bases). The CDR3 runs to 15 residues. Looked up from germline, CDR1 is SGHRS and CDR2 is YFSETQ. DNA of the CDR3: TGCGCCAGCAGGTTGGGACGGTGGAATCCGGATGGCTACACCTTC. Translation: CASRLGRWNPDGYTF.

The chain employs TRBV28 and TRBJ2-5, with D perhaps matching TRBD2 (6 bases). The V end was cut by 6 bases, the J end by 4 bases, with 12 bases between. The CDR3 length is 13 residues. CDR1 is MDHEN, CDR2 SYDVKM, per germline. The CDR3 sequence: CASSQSGGETQYF. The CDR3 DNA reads TGTGCCAGCAGCCAATCCGGGGGAGAGACCCAGTACTTC.

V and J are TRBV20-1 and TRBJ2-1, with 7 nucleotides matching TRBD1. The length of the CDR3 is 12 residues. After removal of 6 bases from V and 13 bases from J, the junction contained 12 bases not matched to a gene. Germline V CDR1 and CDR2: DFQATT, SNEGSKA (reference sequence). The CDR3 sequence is CSAIRKTGLQFF. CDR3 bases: TGCAGTGCAATCCGTAAGACAGGGCTACAGTTCTTC.

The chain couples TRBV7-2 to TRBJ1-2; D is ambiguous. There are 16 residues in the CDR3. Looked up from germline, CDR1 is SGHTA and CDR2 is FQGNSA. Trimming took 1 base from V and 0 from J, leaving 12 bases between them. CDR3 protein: CASSLVGGPANYGYTF. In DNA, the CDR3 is TGTGCCAGCAGCTTAGTTGGTGGGCCAGCTAACTATGGCTACACCTTC.

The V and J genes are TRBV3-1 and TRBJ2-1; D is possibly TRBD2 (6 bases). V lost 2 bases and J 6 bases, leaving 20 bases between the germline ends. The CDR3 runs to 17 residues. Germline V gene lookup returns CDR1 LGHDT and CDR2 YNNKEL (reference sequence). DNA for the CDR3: TGTGCCAGCAGCCAACCCCCGGGACTCCTTAGTTTCAATGAGCAGTTCTTC. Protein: CASSQPPGLLSFNEQFF.